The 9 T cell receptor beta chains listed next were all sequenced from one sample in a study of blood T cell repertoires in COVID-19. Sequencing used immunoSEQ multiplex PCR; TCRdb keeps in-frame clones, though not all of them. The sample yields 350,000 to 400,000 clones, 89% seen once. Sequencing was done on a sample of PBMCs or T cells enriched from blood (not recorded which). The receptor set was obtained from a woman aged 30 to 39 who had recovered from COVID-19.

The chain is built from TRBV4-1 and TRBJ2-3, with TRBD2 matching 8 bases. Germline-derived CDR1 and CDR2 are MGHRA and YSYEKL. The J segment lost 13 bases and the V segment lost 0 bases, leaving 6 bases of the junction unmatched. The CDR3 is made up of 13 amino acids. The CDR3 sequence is CASSQDFPGLEYF. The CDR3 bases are TGCGCCAGCAGCCAAGATTTCCCGGGACTAGAGTATTTT.

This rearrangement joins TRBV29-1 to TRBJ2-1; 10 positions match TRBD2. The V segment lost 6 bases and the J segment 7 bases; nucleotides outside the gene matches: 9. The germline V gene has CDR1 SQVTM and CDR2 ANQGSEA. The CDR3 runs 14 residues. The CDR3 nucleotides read TGCAGCGTCCTAGGGAGCGGGAGGGCTAATGAGCAGTTCTTC. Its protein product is CSVLGSGRANEQFF.

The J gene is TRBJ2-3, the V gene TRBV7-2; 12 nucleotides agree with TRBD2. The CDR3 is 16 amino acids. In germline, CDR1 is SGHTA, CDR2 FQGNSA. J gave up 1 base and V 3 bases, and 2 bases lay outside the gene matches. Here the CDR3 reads CASSFRTSGGTDTQYF. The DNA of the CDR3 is TGTGCCAGCAGCTTCCGGACTAGCGGGGGCACAGATACGCAGTATTTT.

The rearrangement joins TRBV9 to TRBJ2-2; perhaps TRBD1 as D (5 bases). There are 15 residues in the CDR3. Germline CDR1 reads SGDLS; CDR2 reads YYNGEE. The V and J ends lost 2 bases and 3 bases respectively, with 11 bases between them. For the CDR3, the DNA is TGTGCCAGCAGCGTCGCAGTGGGGCACACCGGGGAGCTGTTTTTT. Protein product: CASSVAVGHTGELFF.

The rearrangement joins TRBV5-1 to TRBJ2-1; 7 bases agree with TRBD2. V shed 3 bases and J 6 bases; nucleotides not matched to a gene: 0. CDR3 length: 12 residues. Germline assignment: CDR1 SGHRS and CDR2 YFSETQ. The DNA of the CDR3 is TGCGCCAGCAGCTCGGGAGGCAATGAGCAGTTCTTC. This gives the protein CASSSGGNEQFF.

Written as DNA, the CDR3 is TGTGCCAGCAGCACAGGGACCCATAACTATGGCTACACCTTC. Its translation: CASSTGTHNYGYTF. The gene calls are TRBV6-5 and TRBJ1-2, with D possibly TRBD1 on 6 matching bases. Germline V gene lookup returns CDR1 MNHEY and CDR2 SVGAGI. V lost 6 bases, J lost 1 base, and 12 bases lay in between. The length of the CDR3 is 14 residues.

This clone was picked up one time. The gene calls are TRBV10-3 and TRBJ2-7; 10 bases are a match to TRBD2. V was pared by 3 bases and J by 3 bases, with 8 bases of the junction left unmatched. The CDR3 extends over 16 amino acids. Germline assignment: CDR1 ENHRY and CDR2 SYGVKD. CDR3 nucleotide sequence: TGTGCCATCAGTGAACCATCTAGCGGGGGAGGCTACGAGCAGTACTTC. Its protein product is CAISEPSSGGGYEQYF.

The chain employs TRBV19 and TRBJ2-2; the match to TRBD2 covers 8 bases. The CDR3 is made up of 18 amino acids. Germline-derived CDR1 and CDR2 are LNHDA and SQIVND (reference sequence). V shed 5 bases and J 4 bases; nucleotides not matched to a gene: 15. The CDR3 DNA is TGTGCCAGTAGTTCCCTCCGGGAGGGACCAATTTCCACCGGGGAGCTGTTTTTT. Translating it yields CASSSLREGPISTGELFF.

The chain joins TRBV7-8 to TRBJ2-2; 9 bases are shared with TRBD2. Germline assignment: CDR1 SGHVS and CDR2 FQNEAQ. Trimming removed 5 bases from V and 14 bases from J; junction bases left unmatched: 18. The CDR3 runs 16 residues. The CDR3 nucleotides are TGTGCCAGCAGCCCCAACCCCGCGGGAGGGCGGCTTAGACTGTTTTTT. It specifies CASSPNPAGGRLRLFF.